This T cell receptor beta chain was profiled in a study of early T cells in non-severe SARS-CoV-2 infection. Study context: Unsorted whole blood bulk RNA was sequenced, with unpaired chains. Overall study findings and caveats: CD4 and private specificities were missed by VDJdb matching, which favored anti-spike CD8 responses.

With regard to this clonotype: Its antigen is undetermined.

The ends lost 6 bases at V and 0 bases at J; junction bases unmatched: 8. The CDR3 loop spans 16 amino acids. The TCR library protocol was used to attach unique molecular identifiers. These identifiers were attached to individual cDNA molecules. One entry per CDR3 protein, called by TCRdb with MiXCR from the 5' RACE reads. The sample comprises around 60,000 distinct CDR3 sequences, roughly a tenth of which are singletons, and 8% to 9% rests with the top ten. The sequenced sample was whole blood. This receptor was taken from an adult who was a healthcare worker with PCR-confirmed SARS-CoV-2 infection or an uninfected control (not recorded which). The chain has TRBV12-3 or TRBV12-4 and TRBJ2-1, with TRBD2 matching 7 bases. CDR3 region: CASSERTSSSYNEQFF. The DNA of the CDR3 is TGTGCCAGCAGCGAGAGGACTAGTAGCTCCTACAATGAGCAGTTCTTC.